This paragraph covers one T cell receptor beta chain sequence. This clone has just a few counts. Its target antigen remains unknown. There are no base qualities to consult, and no much larger clone falls within one base. The sample originates from a study of shared clonotypes between healthy human individuals (dated by TCRdb to 2020 to 2022). For the wider study: The cohort included three men and two women between 18 and 49 years of age. For each donor, CD4 naive and CD4 memory were each given three plates, CD8 naive was given two plates, and CD8 memory was given one plate. The study deeply sequenced blood TCR repertoires of about five healthy adults to estimate repertoire size and the extent of clonotype sharing between individuals. Libraries were prepared and TCR repertoires were sequenced by different laboratories using diverse techniques, in order to increase sequencing depth and limit assay-specific biases. Between about 0.8 and 9 billion PBMCs per donor were obtained by leukapheresis.

The CDR3 contains 19 residues, cysteine and phenylalanine counted. Only the CDR3 DNA is retained, 57 bases long and in frame from the first base. V and J lose 2 bases and 0 bases, and a span of 20 bases separates them. In the germline V gene (reference sequence), CDR1 corresponds to SEHNR and CDR2 to FQNEAQ. The paper's findings and limits, for the study overall: Compared with non-shared clonotypes, the clonotypes found in all four sorted-subset donors had higher generation probabilities. When a few donors were compared, the shared fraction of clonotypes was about 5% for naive CD4, less than 4% for naive CD8, roughly 2.3% for memory CD4, and 0.4% for memory CD8. Pairwise subsampling led to the expectation that sequencing depth would affect the degree of clonotype sharing among donors. The genetic and exposure-history diversity represented was limited by the small number of donors. Naive subsets generally had larger estimated clonotype richness than memory subsets did. Sampling was restricted to blood, and TCR repertoires in tissues likely differ from the TCR repertoires found in blood. Rarefaction of sorted-subset datasets indicated incomplete sequencing despite the large sequencing depth.

Using the deep immunoSEQ assay, TCR CDR3 regions were amplified from genomic DNA by multiplex PCR. Extracted genomic DNA from each cell subset was distributed evenly across all wells of several immunoSEQ 96-well plates, and each plate was treated as a replicate. For sorted subsets, approximately 0.2 ug of genomic DNA, equivalent to 25,000 to 30,000 T cell genomes, went into each replicate PCR. Purified libraries were measured with a Qubit 3.0 fluorometer, size-checked on a Bioanalyzer 2100, and measured again with the KAPA Library Quantification kit. Each immunoSEQ 96-well plate was sequenced on its own single-read 150-cycle Illumina NextSeq 550 flow cell. On the study's bioinformatics: The immunoSEQ output contained only junctional sequences without quality scores, so filtering could not match that applied to full-length reads. To assign V/J genes and CDR3, sequences were annotated using PyIR, a Python wrapper for IgBLAST v1.9, with IMGT germline references. Reads were removed for weak V/J assignments (E-value above 1e-6), missing CDR3, stop codons, out-of-frame junctions, or ambiguous translated residues. A V3J clonotype was defined by an identical inferred V gene, J gene, and CDR3 amino acid sequence. Percentage overlap between repertoires was computed as shared unique clonotypes divided by the size of the smaller repertoire. Richness of each repertoire was evaluated using RTK rarefaction, the Chao1 estimator, and Recon v2.1 estimates of unobserved clonotypes. OLGA was used to compute generation probabilities for all TCRbeta clonotypes that the gDNA method yielded from a handful of donors. TCRdb re-hosts the immuneACCESS table, in-frame sequences only. Its copies lack some clones; in the studies checked, an unresolved V gene accounts for under half of them, and the cause for the rest is not known. For V, J and clone size, that table is used; D and trimming come from the DNA. The sample table lists about 1 million clones, about three quarters of them with a count of one. In total, the top ten clones hold about 1.5% of the sample.

The donors were healthy, HIV-negative adults who had no recently reported acute infections or vaccinations. Every donor was a Caucasian adult living in Nashville, Tennessee, USA. Magnetic negative selection was used to enrich CD4+ T cells, after which naive cells were positively selected on CD45RA and the negative fraction became the memory subset. Blood was collected by leukapheresis, and PBMCs were isolated by Ficoll-Histopaque density gradient centrifugation and then cryopreserved in liquid nitrogen vapor phase. Analytical flow cytometry was used to check the purity and quantity of every magnetically sorted T cell population. From each sorted fraction, genomic DNA was isolated and quantified by UV absorbance on a Nanodrop 2000c.

Recombination joined TRBV7-9 with TRBJ1-3; the D gene cannot be named for sure. This TCR was sampled from a young man in good health. The sample was memory CD4+ T cells sorted from blood. The sample's cell subset or site label is to be understood as: CD45RA-negative fraction. The CDR3 has the sequence CASSLNPLGTGFSGNTIYF. Read as DNA, the sequence is TGTGCCAGCAGCTTAAATCCCCTCGGCACGGGCTTCTCTGGAAACACCATATATTTT.